This entry describes one T cell receptor beta chain. Germline lookup yields CDR1 MNHEY and CDR2 SVGEGT. V lost 2 bases, J lost 4 bases, and 9 bases stayed unmatched. The CDR3 runs to 16 residues. The data stem from a study of blood T cell repertoires in COVID-19. As for the study in general: Researchers got acute and convalescent COVID-19 samples from the United States, Italy and Spain. T cells, B-cell-depleted T cells, or PBMCs supplied cDNA or gDNA.

Measured with immunoSEQ multiplex PCR; TCRdb has only the in-frame clones, and not every one. The sample carries some 290,000 clones, roughly 79% recorded once. Sequencing was carried out using peripheral blood. The clonotype was recovered from a woman aged 60-70 years with active or convalescent COVID-19. The chain uses TRBV6-2 or TRBV6-3 and TRBJ2-5, with 8 bases lining up with TRBD2. This CDR3 is CASSYDPRGAIETQYF. The CDR3 nucleotides read TGTGCCAGCAGTTACGATCCGCGGGGGGCCATAGAGACCCAGTACTTC.